The 11 T cell receptor beta chains given below trace back to one sample, sequenced in a study of T cell responses to AZD1222 COVID-19 vaccine. Sequencing was performed with immunoSEQ multiplex PCR; in TCRdb, only in-frame clones are kept and a portion is missing. This sample has about 94,000 clones, with over 75% found just once. The sequenced sample was peripheral blood, obtained on day 0 of AZD1222 vaccination. The receptors originated from an adult in good health.

The chain recombines TRBV7-8 with TRBJ2-3; 9 positions agree with TRBD1. This CDR3 spans 14 amino acids. Looked up from germline, CDR1 is SGHVS and CDR2 is FQNEAQ. V shed 8 bases and J 11 bases; nucleotides not matched to a gene: 14. The CDR3 sequence is CASRSQGAVLMQYF. CDR3 in DNA: TGTGCCAGCCGCTCACAGGGGGCAGTCCTAATGCAGTATTTT.

V usage is TRBV6-5 and J usage is TRBJ1-4; D is possibly TRBD1 (6 bases). This CDR3 has 15 residues. V was trimmed by 0 bases and J by 7 bases, leaving 12 bases between them. Germline assignment: CDR1 MNHEY and CDR2 SVGAGI. The CDR3 protein is CASSYSSGAGEKLFF. CDR3 DNA: TGTGCCAGCAGTTACTCGTCGGGGGCGGGTGAAAAACTGTTTTTT.

The chain links TRBV20-1 to TRBJ1-2; weak D call: TRBD1 (5 bases). V lost 6 bases, J lost 8 bases, and 13 bases lay in between. Germline lookup yields CDR1 DFQATT and CDR2 SNEGSKA (reference sequence). The CDR3 loop spans 11 amino acids. CDR3 region: CSATGGNGYTF. DNA of the CDR3: TGCAGTGCCACGGGGGGAAACGGCTACACCTTC.

CDR3 amino acids: CASSSRTGDSPLHF. Here the CDR3 DNA reads TGTGCCAGCAGTTCCCGGACAGGGGATTCACCCCTCCACTTT. V is TRBV2 and J is TRBJ1-6, with 9 positions matching TRBD1. The V segment lost 5 bases and the J segment 8 bases; nucleotides outside the gene matches: 4. The CDR3 contains 14 residues. Germline V gene sequence: CDR1 SNHLY, CDR2 FYNNEI.

For this clone: At one of its ends the junction is not consistent with the germline gene, which may arise from a read error. The chain uses TRBV7-8 and TRBJ2-2; D uncertain. The CDR3 runs to 11 residues. Germline V gene sequence: CDR1 SGHVS, CDR2 FQNEAQ. CDR3 coding DNA: TGTGCCAGCAGCCCGACCGGAGAGCTGTTTTTT. It specifies CASSPTGELFF.

The chain combines TRBV30 with TRBJ1-6, with D uncertain. The germline gives CDR1 GTSNPN, CDR2 SVGIG (reference sequence). V was cut by 3 bases and J by 5 bases, with 8 bases left in between. This CDR3 is built from 13 residues. DNA for the CDR3: TGTGCCTGGAGCGCGCAGGATAATTCACCCCTCCACTTT. Translated, it gives CAWSAQDNSPLHF.

The gene calls are TRBV28 and TRBJ1-2; no clear D. CDR1 and CDR2 (germline): MDHEN, SYDVKM. Trimming removed 7 bases at V and 2 bases at J, with 14 bases between. There are 14 residues in the CDR3. Written as DNA, the CDR3 is TGTGCCAGCACCCCTTTAGATGGGAACTATGGCTACACCTTC. Residues: CASTPLDGNYGYTF.

V gene TRBV11-3 combines with J gene TRBJ1-1; D might be TRBD1 (5 bases). This CDR3 has 13 residues. Deletions cut 5 bases from V and 7 bases from J, with 14 bases between. Germline V gene sequence: CDR1 SGHNT, CDR2 YENEEA. For the CDR3, the DNA is TGTGCCAGCAGCCGTGACAGTAAGGGTGAAGCTTTCTTT. Translation: CASSRDSKGEAFF.

This clone was observed a handful of times. This sequence joins TRBV5-1 and TRBJ2-1; D might be TRBD1 (6 bases). Germline V lookup: CDR1 SGHRS, CDR2 YFSETQ. V shed 5 bases and J shed 5 bases, with 8 bases lying between them. This CDR3 has 12 residues. The chain's CDR3 is CASSPGDNEQFF. The CDR3 DNA sequence: TGCGCCAGCAGTCCAGGGGACAATGAGCAGTTCTTC.

J is TRBJ2-2 and V is TRBV24-1; D is unresolved. V was shortened by 2 bases and J by 6 bases, with 9 bases between the two germline ends. The germline V gene has CDR1 KGHDR and CDR2 SFDVKD. This CDR3 spans 14 amino acids. This chain's CDR3 is CATSDWSGSGELFF. CDR3 DNA: TGTGCCACCAGTGATTGGTCCGGGTCCGGGGAGCTGTTTTTT.

The chain employs TRBV12-2 and TRBJ2-5. TRBV12-2 is a documented pseudogene. This CDR3 comprises 20 residues. CDR3 sequence: CASRLGPRINAGTRGETQYF. CDR3 coding DNA: TGTGCAAGTCGCTTAGGCCCCCGAATAAATGCTGGGACGAGGGGAGAGACCCAGTACTTC.